This T cell receptor (beta chain) came from a study of graft-versus-host responses after intestinal transplantation. About the study: Multivisceral, liver-intestinal, or isolated intestinal transplants were performed in recipients. The recipients all started with anti-thymocyte globulin induction and then took tacrolimus and steroids for around 3 years. Study conclusions and caveats: Early after transplant, HvG declines were associated with peak levels of circulating GvH clones.

About this clone itself: Its antigen is unidentified.

Per the germline V gene, CDR1 is SGHNT and CDR2 is YYREEE (reference sequence). CDR3 size: 14 residues. V shed 0 bases and J shed 6 bases, with 11 bases lying between them. Assay: immunoSEQ multiplex PCR; the TCRdb copy retains only in-frame clones and omits some. The table includes some 29,000 clones, about three quarters detected once. From the graft tissue, intraepithelial and lamina propria lymphocytes were released through processing. The source was ileum tissue, collected 98 days after intestinal transplantation. The receptor was isolated from a human patient who received an intestinal transplant, so some T cells may come from the graft donor. This rearrangement joins TRBV5-4 to TRBJ2-3; possibly TRBD2 for D (6 bases). The CDR3 DNA sequence: TGTGCCAGCAGCTTGGAAGGGGAGGCGGATACGCAGTATTTT. It specifies CASSLEGEADTQYF.